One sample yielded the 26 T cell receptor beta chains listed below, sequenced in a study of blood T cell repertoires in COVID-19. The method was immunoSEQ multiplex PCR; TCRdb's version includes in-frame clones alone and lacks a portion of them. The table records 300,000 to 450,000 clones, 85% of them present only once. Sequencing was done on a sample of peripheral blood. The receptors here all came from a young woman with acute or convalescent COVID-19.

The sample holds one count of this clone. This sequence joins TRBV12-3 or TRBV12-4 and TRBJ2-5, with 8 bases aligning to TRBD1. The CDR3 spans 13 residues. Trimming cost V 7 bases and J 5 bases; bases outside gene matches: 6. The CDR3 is CASTQGARETQYF. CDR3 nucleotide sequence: TGTGCCAGCACCCAGGGGGCTAGGGAGACCCAGTACTTC.

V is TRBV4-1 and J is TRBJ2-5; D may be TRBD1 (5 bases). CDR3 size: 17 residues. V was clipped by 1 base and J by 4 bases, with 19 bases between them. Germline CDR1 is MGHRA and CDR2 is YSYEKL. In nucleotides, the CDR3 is TGCGCCAGCAGCCAAGGCCGCGCAGGGTTTATTGGAGAGACCCAGTACTTC. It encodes CASSQGRAGFIGETQYF.

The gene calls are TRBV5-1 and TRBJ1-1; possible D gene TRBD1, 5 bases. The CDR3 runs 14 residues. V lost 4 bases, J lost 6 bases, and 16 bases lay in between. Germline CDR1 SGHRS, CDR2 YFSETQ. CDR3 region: CASSPQTDSSEAFF. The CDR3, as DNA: TGCGCCAGCAGCCCCCAAACTGACAGTTCTGAAGCTTTCTTT.

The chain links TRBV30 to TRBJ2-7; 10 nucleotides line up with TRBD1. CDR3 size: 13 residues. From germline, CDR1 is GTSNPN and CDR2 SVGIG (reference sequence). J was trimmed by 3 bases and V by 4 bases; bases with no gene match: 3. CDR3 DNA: TGTGCCTGGAACCGGGACAGGGGCTACGAGCAGTACTTC. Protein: CAWNRDRGYEQYF.

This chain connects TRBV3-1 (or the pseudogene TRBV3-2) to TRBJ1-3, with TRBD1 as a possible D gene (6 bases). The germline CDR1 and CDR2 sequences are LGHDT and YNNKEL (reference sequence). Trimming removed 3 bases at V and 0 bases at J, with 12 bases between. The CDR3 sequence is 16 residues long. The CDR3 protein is CASSHLGQSSGNTIYF. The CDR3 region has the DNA TGTGCCAGCAGCCATCTAGGACAGAGCTCTGGAAACACCATATATTTT.

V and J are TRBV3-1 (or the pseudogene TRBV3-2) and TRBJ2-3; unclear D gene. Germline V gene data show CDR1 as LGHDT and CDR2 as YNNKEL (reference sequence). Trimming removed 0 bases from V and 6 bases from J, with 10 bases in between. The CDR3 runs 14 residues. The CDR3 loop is CASSQDRFTDTQYF. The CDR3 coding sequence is TGTGCCAGCAGCCAAGATCGGTTTACGGATACGCAGTATTTT.

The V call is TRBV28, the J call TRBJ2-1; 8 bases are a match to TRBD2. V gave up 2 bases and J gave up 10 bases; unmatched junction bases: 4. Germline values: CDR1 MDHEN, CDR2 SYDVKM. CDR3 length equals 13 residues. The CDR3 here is CASSLLAGQEQFF. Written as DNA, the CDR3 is TGTGCCAGCAGTTTACTAGCGGGCCAAGAGCAGTTCTTC.

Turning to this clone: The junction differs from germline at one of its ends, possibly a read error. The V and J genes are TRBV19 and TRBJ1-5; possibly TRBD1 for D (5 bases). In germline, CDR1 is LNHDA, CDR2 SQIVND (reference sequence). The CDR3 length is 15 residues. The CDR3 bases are TGTGCCAGTAGTCCTCGACAGATTAGCTATCAGCCCCAGCATTTT. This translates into CASSPRQISYQPQHF.

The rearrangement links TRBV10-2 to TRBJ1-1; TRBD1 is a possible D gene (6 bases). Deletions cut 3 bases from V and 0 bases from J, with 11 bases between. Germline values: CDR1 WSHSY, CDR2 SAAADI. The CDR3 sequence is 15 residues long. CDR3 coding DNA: TGCGCCAGCAGTGACCCGGACAGTTTGAACACTGAAGCTTTCTTT. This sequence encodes CASSDPDSLNTEAFF.

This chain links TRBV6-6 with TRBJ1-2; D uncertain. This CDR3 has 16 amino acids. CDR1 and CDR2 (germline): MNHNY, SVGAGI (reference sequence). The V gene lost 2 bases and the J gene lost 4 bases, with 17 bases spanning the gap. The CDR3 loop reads CASSYANLLEGYGYTF. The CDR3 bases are TGTGCCAGCAGTTACGCCAACCTCCTGGAGGGCTATGGCTACACCTTC.

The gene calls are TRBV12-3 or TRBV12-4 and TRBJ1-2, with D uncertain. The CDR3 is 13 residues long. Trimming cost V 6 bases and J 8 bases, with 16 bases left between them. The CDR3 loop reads CASSRWAGLGYTF. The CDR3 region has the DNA TGTGCCAGCAGCCGTTGGGCCGGCCTGGGCTACACCTTC.

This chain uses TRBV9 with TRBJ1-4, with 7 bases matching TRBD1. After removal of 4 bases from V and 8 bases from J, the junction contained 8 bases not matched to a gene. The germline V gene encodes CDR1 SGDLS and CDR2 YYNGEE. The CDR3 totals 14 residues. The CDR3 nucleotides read TGTGCCAGCAGCCCAACAGGGGCGGGGGAAAAACTGTTTTTT. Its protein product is CASSPTGAGEKLFF.

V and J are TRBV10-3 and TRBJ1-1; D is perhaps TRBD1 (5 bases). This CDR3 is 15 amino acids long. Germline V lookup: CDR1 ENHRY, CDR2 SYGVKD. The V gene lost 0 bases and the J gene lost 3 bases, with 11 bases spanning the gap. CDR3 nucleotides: TGTGCCATCAGTGAGTCCCAGGGAGGGTACACTGAAGCTTTCTTT. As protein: CAISESQGGYTEAFF.

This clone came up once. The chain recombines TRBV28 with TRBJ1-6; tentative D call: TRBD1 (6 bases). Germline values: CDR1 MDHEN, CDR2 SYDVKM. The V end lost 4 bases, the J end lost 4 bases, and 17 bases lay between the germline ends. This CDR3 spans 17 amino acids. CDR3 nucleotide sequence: TGTGCCAGCAGTTATTCATGGACAGTCGAGTATAATTCACCCCTCCACTTT. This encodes CASSYSWTVEYNSPLHF.

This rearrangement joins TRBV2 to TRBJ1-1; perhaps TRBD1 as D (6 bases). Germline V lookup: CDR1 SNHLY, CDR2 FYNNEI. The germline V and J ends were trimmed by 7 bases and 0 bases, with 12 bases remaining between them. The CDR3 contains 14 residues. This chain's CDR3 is CASIEDRVNTEAFF. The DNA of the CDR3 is TGTGCCAGCATCGAGGACAGAGTGAACACTGAAGCTTTCTTT.

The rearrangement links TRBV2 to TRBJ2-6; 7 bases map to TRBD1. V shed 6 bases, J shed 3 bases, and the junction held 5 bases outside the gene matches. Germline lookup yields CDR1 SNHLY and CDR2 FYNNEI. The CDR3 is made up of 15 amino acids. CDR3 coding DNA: TGTGCCAGCAGCGTGACAGGGAATGGGGCCAACGTCCTGACTTTC. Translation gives CASSVTGNGANVLTF.

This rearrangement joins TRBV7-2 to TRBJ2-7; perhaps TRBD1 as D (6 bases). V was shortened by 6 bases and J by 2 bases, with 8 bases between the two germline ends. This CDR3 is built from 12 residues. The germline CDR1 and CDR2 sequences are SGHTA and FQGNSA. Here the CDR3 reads CASRRGTYEQYF. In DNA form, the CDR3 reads TGTGCCAGCAGAAGGGGGACCTACGAGCAGTACTTC.

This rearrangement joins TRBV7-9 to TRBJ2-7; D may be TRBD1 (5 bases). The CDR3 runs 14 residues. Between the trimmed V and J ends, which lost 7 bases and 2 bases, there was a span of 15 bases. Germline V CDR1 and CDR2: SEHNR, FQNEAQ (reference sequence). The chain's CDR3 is CASTVQGFPYEQYF. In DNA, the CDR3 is TGTGCCAGCACGGTCCAGGGCTTTCCCTACGAGCAGTACTTC. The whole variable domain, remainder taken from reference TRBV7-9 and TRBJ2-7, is DTGVSQNPRHKITKRGQNVTFRCDPISEHNRLYWYRQTLGQGPEFLTYFQNEAQLEKSRLLSDRFSAERPKGSFSTLEIQRTEQGDSAMYLCASTVQGFPYEQYFGPGTRLTVT.

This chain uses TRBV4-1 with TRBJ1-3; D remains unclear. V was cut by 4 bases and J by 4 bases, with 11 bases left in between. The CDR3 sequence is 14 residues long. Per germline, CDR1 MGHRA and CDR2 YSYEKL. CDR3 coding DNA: TGCGCCAGCAGCCTTCGGGAGGGAGGAAACACCATATATTTT. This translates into CASSLREGGNTIYF.

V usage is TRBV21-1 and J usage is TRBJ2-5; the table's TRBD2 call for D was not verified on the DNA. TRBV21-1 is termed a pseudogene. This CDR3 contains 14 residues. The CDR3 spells CASSVSGRRETQYF. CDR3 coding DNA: TGTGCCAGCAGCGTTAGCGGGAGAAGGGAGACCCAGTACTTC.

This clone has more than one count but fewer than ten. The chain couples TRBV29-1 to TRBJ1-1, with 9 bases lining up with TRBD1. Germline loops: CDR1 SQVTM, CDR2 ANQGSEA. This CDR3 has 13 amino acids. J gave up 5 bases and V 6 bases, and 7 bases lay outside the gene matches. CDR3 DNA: TGCAGCGTCCTGACAGGGGGATGGACTGAAGCTTTCTTT. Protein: CSVLTGGWTEAFF. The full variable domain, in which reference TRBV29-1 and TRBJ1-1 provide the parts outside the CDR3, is SAVISQKPSRDICQRGTSLTIQCQVDSQVTMMFWYRQQPGQSLTLIATANQGSEATYESGFVIDKFPISRPNLTFSTLTVSNMSPEDSSIYLCSVLTGGWTEAFFGQGTRLTVV.

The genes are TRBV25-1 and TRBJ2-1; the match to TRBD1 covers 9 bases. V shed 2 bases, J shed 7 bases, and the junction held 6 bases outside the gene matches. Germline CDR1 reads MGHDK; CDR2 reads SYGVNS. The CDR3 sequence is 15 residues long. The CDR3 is CASSEGGQGGNEQFF. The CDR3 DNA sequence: TGTGCCAGCAGTGAAGGGGGACAGGGAGGGAATGAGCAGTTCTTC.

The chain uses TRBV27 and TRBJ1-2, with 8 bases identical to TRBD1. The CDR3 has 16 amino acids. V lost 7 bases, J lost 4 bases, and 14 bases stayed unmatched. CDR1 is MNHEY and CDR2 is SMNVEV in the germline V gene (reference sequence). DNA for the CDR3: TGTGCCAGCACGGGAAGGACAGGGCAGGAGGGCTATGGCTACACCTTC. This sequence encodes CASTGRTGQEGYGYTF.

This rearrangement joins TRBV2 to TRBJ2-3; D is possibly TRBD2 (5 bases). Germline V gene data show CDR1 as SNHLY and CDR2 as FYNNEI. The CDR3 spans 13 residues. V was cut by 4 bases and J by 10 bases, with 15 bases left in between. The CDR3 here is CASSGRQGKAQYF. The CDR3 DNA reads TGTGCCAGCAGTGGGAGGCAAGGCAAGGCGCAGTATTTT.

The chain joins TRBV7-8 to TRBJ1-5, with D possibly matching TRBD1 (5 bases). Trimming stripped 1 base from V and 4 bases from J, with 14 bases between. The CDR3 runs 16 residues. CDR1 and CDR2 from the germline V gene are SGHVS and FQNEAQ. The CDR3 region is CASSLEAGYRNQPQHF. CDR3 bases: TGTGCCAGCAGCTTAGAGGCAGGGTATCGAAATCAGCCCCAGCATTTT.

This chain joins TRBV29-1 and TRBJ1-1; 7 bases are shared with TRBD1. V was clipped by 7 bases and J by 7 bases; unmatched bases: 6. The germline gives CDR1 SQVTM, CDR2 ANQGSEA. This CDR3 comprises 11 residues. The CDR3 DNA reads TGCAGCGGCCACAGGGGCCGTGAAGCTTTCTTT. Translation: CSGHRGREAFF.